This T cell receptor (beta chain) is from a study of blood T cell repertoires in COVID-19. Original data processing: Estimated nucleated cell counts came from reference gene primer amplification. Libraries were prepared by immunoSEQ multiplex PCR; TCRdb keeps only in-frame clonotypes and omits some of them. V and J calls and clone size follow that table, whereas D and trimming were derived from the DNA. Among 250,000 to 300,000 clones listed, about 88% were seen once. Per the germline V gene, CDR1 is KGHSH and CDR2 is LQKENI. CDR3 length equals 15 residues. V was pared by 2 bases and J by 6 bases, with 9 bases of the junction left unmatched.

The V call is TRBV18, the J call TRBJ2-7; 8 bases line up with TRBD1. This sequence was found in a woman aged 55 to 70 in a cohort exposed to, infected with or recovered from COVID-19 (not recorded which). Material for sequencing was PBMCs or T cells enriched from blood (not recorded which). The CDR3 loop reads CASSPRPQGAGEQYF. The DNA of the CDR3 is TGTGCCAGCTCACCAAGGCCTCAGGGGGCGGGCGAGCAGTACTTC.